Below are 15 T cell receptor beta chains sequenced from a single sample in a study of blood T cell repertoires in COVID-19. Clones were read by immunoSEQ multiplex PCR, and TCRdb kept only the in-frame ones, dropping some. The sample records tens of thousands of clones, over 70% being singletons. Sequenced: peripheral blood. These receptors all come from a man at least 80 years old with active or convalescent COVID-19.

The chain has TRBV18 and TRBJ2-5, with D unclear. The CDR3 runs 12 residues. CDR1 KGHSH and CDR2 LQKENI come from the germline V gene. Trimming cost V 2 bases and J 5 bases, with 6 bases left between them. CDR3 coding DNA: TGTGCCAGCTCACCAACCGGGGAGACCCAGTACTTC. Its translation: CASSPTGETQYF.

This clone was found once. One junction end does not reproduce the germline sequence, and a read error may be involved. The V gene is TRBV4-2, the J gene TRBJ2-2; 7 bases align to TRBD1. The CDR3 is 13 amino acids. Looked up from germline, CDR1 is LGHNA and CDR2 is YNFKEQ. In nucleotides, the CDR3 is TGTGCCAGCAGCCTCGACAGGGCCGGGGAGTTGTTTTTT. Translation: CASSLDRAGELFF.

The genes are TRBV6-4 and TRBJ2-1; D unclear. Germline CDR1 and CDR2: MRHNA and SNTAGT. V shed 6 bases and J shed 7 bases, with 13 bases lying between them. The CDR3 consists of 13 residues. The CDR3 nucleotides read TGTGCCAGCAGCACCGAAAGAGGTAATGAGCAGTTCTTC. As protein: CASSTERGNEQFF.

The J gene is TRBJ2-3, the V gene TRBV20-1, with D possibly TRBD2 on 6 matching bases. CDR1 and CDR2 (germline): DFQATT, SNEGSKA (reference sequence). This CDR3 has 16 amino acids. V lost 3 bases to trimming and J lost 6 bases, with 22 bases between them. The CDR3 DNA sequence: TGCAGTGCTAGTCCCGGCGGGGCCCTCCTTAGGGATACGCAGTATTTT. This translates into CSASPGGALLRDTQYF.

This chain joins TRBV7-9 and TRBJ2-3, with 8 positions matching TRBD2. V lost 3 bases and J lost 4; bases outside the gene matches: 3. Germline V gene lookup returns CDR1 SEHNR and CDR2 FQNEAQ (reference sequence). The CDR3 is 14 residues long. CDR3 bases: TGTGCCAGCAGCTTGGGACTAGAGGCAGATACGCAGTATTTT. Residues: CASSLGLEADTQYF.

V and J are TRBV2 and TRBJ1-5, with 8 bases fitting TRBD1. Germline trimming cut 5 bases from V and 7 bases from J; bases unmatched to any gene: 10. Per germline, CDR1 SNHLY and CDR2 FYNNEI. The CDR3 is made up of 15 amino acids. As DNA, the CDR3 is TGTGCCAGCAGTATTTTCCAGGGGGCGAGCCAGCCCCAGCATTTT. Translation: CASSIFQGASQPQHF.

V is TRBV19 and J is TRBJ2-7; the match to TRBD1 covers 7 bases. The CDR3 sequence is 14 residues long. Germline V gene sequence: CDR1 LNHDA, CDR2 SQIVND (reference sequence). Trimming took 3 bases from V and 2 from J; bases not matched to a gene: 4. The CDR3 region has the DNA TGTGCCAGTAGTATTGCAGGGGGACCCTACGAGCAGTACTTC. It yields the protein CASSIAGGPYEQYF.

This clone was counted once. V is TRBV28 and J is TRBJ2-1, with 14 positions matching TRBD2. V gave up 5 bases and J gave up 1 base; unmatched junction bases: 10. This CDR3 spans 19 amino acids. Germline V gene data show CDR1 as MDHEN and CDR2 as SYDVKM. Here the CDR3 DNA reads TGTGCCAGCAGTAAACCGGGACTAGCGGGAGTGGTTTCCTACAATGAGCAGTTCTTC. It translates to CASSKPGLAGVVSYNEQFF.

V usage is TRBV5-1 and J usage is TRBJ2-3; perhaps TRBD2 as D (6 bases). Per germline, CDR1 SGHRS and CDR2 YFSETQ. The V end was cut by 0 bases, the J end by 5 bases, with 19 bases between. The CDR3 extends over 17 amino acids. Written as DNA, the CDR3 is TGCGCCAGCAGCTTGGCCCGGGGTCGGGAGTTGCTAGATACGCAGTATTTT. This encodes CASSLARGRELLDTQYF.

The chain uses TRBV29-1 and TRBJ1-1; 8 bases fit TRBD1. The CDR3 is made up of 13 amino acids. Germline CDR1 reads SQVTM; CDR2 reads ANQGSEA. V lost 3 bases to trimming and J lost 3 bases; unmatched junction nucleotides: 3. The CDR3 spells CSVDRGPYTEAFF. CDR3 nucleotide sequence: TGCAGCGTTGACAGGGGGCCTTACACTGAAGCTTTCTTT.

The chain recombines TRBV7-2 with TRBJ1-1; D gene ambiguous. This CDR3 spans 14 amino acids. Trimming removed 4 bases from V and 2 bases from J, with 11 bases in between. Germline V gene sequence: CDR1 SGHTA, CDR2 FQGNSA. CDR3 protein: CASSSRPFNTEAFF. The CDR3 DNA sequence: TGTGCCAGCAGCTCGAGGCCGTTTAACACTGAAGCTTTCTTT.

This chain's CDR3 is CASSQGRTPSYNEQFF. The CDR3 DNA reads as TGTGCCAGCAGTCAAGGCAGGACACCGTCCTACAATGAGCAGTTCTTC. The V call is TRBV7-6, the J call TRBJ2-1; D is perhaps TRBD1 (5 bases). Germline V gene data show CDR1 as SGHVS and CDR2 as FNYEAQ. V gave up 6 bases and J gave up 1 base, with 16 bases separating them. The CDR3 has 16 amino acids.

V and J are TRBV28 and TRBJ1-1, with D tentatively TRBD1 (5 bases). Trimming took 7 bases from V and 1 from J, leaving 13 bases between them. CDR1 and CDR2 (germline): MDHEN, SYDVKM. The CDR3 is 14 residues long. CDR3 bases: TGTGCCAGCAACTGGGGGACTGCGAACACTGAAGCTTTCTTT. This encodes CASNWGTANTEAFF. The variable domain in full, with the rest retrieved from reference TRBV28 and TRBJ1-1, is DVKVTQSSRYLVKRTGEKVFLECVQDMDHENMFWYRQDPGLGLRLIYFSYDVKMKEKGDIPEGYSVSREKKERFSLILESASTNQTSMYLCASNWGTANTEAFFGQGTRLTVV.

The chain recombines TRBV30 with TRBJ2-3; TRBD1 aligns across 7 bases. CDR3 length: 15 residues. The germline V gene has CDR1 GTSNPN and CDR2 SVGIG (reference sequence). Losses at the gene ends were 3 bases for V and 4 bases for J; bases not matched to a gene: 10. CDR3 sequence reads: CAWRTGLGSADTQYF. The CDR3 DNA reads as TGTGCCTGGAGGACAGGGCTGGGAAGCGCAGATACGCAGTATTTT. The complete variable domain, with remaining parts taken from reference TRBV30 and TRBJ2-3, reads SQTIHQWPATLVQPVGSPLSLECTVEGTSNPNLYWYRQAAGRGLQLLFYSVGIGQISSEVPQNLSASRPQDRQFILSSKKLLLSDSGFYLCAWRTGLGSADTQYFGPGTRLTVL.

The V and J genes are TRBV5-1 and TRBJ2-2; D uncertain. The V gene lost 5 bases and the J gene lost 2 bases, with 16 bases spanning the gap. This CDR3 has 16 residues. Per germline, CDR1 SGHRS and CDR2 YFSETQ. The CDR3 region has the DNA TGCGCCAGCAGTCCCCGACCCAGGCAAAACACCGGGGAGCTGTTTTTT. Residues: CASSPRPRQNTGELFF.